This is a list of T cell receptor beta chains from one sample in a study of PD-1 blockade in classical Hodgkin lymphoma. Clones were read by immunoSEQ multiplex PCR, and TCRdb kept only the in-frame ones, dropping some. The profile shows 30,000 or so clones, approximately 78% of them singletons. The material was CD4+ T cells from blood, obtained before the fourth cycle of nivolumab. The receptors shown here come from a human donor with classical Hodgkin lymphoma. CDR3s include the opening cysteine and the closing phenylalanine or tryptophan. Fields, in order: V gene, clone size, J gene, D gene, CDR3 DNA, CDR3 protein. D genes are given only for firm matches. Size is omitted from some rows. Given values are once, few, many or a class for expanded clones.

>TRBV5-1|NA|TRBJ1-4|NA
TGCGCCAGCAGCGACCAGGGCTATAATGAAAAACTGTTTTTT
CASSDQGYNEKLFF
>TRBV5-1|NA|TRBJ1-1|NA
TGCGCCAGCAGTCTTGTCGGAGGGGATGGGTCTGAAGCTTTCTTT
CASSLVGGDGSEAFF
>TRBV7-9|few|TRBJ1-6|NA
TGTGCCAGCAGCTTAGGCTCACAGGGATCCAATTCACCCCTCCACTTT
CASSLGSQGSNSPLHF
>TRBV30|NA|TRBJ2-7|NA
TGTGCCTGGAGCGCGGATAGCGACGAGCAGTACTTC
CAWSADSDEQYF
>TRBV5-6|few|TRBJ1-5|NA
TGTGCCAGCAGCTTTTTCCGGGGCGGTAATCAGCCCCAGCATTTT
CASSFFRGGNQPQHF
>TRBV5-1|NA|TRBJ2-5|TRBD2
TGCGCCAGCAGCTTGGCGGGGACTAGCGGGACCCAAGAGACCCAGTACTTC
CASSLAGTSGTQETQYF
>TRBV9|NA|TRBJ2-7|NA
TGTGCCAGCAGCGTAGAGGTTGGGGGCGAGCAGTACTTC
CASSVEVGGEQYF
>TRBV5-1|NA|TRBJ2-3|TRBD1
TGCGCCAGCAGCTCCACATCGACAGGGACCATGGATACGCAGTATTTT
CASSSTSTGTMDTQYF
>TRBV6-5|NA|TRBJ1-1|NA
TGTGCCAGCAGTTACTCATCGCAGGGGCCCAACACTGAAGCTTTCTTT
CASSYSSQGPNTEAFF
>TRBV27|NA|TRBJ1-5|NA
TGTGCCAGCAGCCCAGGGGATAGCAATCAGCCCCAGCATTTT
CASSPGDSNQPQHF
>TRBV12-5|NA|TRBJ2-7|TRBD1
TGTGCTAGCACCACCGGGGACAGAGCCTACGAGCAGTACTTC
CASTTGDRAYEQYF
>TRBV6-5|NA|TRBJ2-3|TRBD1
TGTGCCAAGCAGGGGGCTACTAGCACAGATACGCAGTATTTT
CAKQGATSTDTQYF
>TRBV11-3|once|TRBJ2-1|NA
TGTGCCAGCAGCTTAGATTTCGGGTCGGCAGGGGATGTGAATGAGCAGTTCTTC
CASSLDFGSAGDVNEQFF
>TRBV5-1|NA|TRBJ2-3|TRBD1
TGCGCCAGCAGCTCACAGGGGGCCGGAGATACGCAGTATTTT
CASSSQGAGDTQYF
>TRBV5-1|once|TRBJ1-3|NA
TGCGCCAGCAGCTTGGACGGGGCCGGAGGAAACACCATATATTTT
CASSLDGAGGNTIYF
>TRBV27|NA|TRBJ2-3|TRBD2
TGTGCCAGCAGAGGACTAGCGGATTTCACAGATACGCAGTATTTT
CASRGLADFTDTQYF
>TRBV5-1|NA|TRBJ1-1|NA
TGCGCCAGCAGCTTACTAGGGCCTGGGAACACTGAAGCTTTCTTT
CASSLLGPGNTEAFF
>TRBV6-6|NA|TRBJ1-5|TRBD1
TGTGCCAGCAGTTCCCGGGGACAGGGCCATCAGCCCCAGCATTTT
CASSSRGQGHQPQHF
>TRBV7-9|NA|TRBJ2-1|NA
TGTGCCAGCAGCTTAGTGGATGGTGAGCAGTTCTTC
CASSLVDGEQFF
>TRBV7-9|NA|TRBJ1-1|TRBD1
TGTGCCAGCACCCTGAGGGACAGTAAAGCTTTCTTT
CASTLRDSKAFF
>TRBV7-9|NA|TRBJ2-1|NA
TGTGCCAGCGGCGGGATGGCGGAGCCGGATGAGCAGTTCTTC
CASGGMAEPDEQFF
>TRBV30|NA|TRBJ2-7|NA
TGTGCCTGGAATCTAGAAACCTACGAGCAGTACTTC
CAWNLETYEQYF
>TRBV5-1|NA|TRBJ2-2|NA
TGCGCCAGCAGCTATGGGCGGGGAGCCGGGGAGCTGTTTTTT
CASSYGRGAGELFF
>TRBV6-6|NA|TRBJ1-5|NA
TGTGCCAGCCAACTGGGGGGGGTCGGTCAGCCCCAGCATTTT
CASQLGGVGQPQHF
>TRBV30|NA|TRBJ2-2|TRBD2
TGTGCCTGGAGTCCTAAGCGGGGGCCCTCCGGGGAGCTGTTTTTT
CAWSPKRGPSGELFF
>TRBV18|NA|TRBJ2-5|TRBD2
TGTGCCAGCTCACCCGCTAGCGGGGGGGCCTCTGGATGGGAGACCCAGTACTTC
CASSPASGGASGWETQYF
>TRBV5-1|NA|TRBJ1-6|TRBD1
TGCGCCAGCAGCTTGAGTTCAGGGGGTTCACCCCTCCACTTT
CASSLSSGGSPLHF
>TRBV5-1|NA|TRBJ2-6|NA
TGCGCCAGCAGCTTGACTCACCGCTCTGGGGCCAACGTCCTGACTTTC
CASSLTHRSGANVLTF
>TRBV4-1|NA|TRBJ1-3|NA
TGCGCCAGCAGCCAAGTACAGGGTTCAGCTGGAAACACCATATATTTT
CASSQVQGSAGNTIYF
>TRBV28|NA|TRBJ1-5|TRBD1
TGTGCCAGCAGTTTATCTGCGGGACAGGGCAATCAGCCCCAGCATTTT
CASSLSAGQGNQPQHF
>TRBV9|NA|TRBJ2-7|TRBD1
TGTGCCAGCAGCGCCCAGGGGGCTACGAACGAGCAGTACTTC
CASSAQGATNEQYF
>TRBV9|NA|TRBJ1-3|TRBD1
TGTGCCAGCAGCCCTAGGACAGGGATCGGACCTGGAAACACCATATATTTT
CASSPRTGIGPGNTIYF
>TRBV7-3|NA|TRBJ2-2|NA
TGTGCCAGCAGCTTTGGGCCCCAAACCGGGGAGCTGTTTTTT
CASSFGPQTGELFF
>TRBV28|few|TRBJ1-1|TRBD1
TGTGCCAGCACCCAAAGGCAGGGGGCGCGTAGTGAAGCTTTCTTT
CASTQRQGARSEAFF
>TRBV19|NA|TRBJ2-1|NA
TGTGCCAGTAGTTCCCCCGGACACCTTTACAATGAGCAGTTCTTC
CASSSPGHLYNEQFF
>TRBV7-2|NA|TRBJ1-5|NA
TGTGCCAGCAGCTTAGCCCAGGGGCTTTATCAGCCCCAGCATTTT
CASSLAQGLYQPQHF
>TRBV5-5|NA|TRBJ1-4|TRBD1
TGTGCCAGCAGCAAAGGGGACAGGCCCCTCGCTGCTAATGAAAAACTGTTTTTT
CASSKGDRPLAANEKLFF
>TRBV7-2|few|TRBJ2-2|NA
TGTGCCAGCAGCCTCAAGGGGACTGGGGAGCTGTTTTTT
CASSLKGTGELFF
>TRBV28|NA|TRBJ2-3|NA
TGTGCCAGCAGTTTGGGGGCAGTGGGGACAGATACGCAGTATTTT
CASSLGAVGTDTQYF
>TRBV28|once|TRBJ1-2|NA
TGTGCCAGCAGCCCCCCTGGGGCAGGGGAATTGTATGGCTACACCTTC
CASSPPGAGELYGYTF